What follows is one TCR beta chain and its context. This sample was taken from a study of blood T cell repertoires in COVID-19. Germline V gives CDR1 SGHRS, CDR2 YFSETQ. Trimming pared 1 base from V and 0 bases from J, leaving 16 bases between. CDR3 length equals 17 residues. TCRdb's copy holds only in-frame clones and misses some; the assay was immunoSEQ multiplex PCR. The table records about 670,000 clones, 80% to 90% of them present only once. Sequences were obtained from peripheral blood. This rearrangement joins TRBV5-1 to TRBJ1-1, with D perhaps TRBD1 (5 bases). This receptor was obtained from a woman in her late teens or twenties with acute or convalescent COVID-19. The CDR3 here is CASSLRPGRGMNTEAFF. Here the CDR3 DNA reads TGCGCCAGCAGCTTGCGACCGGGGAGGGGAATGAACACTGAAGCTTTCTTT. The variable domain in full, with the rest retrieved from reference TRBV5-1 and TRBJ1-1, is KAGVTQTPRYLIKTRGQQVTLSCSPISGHRSVSWYQQTPGQGLQFLFEYFSETQRNKGNFPGRFSGRQFSNSRSEMNVSTLELGDSALYLCASSLRPGRGMNTEAFFGQGTRLTVV.